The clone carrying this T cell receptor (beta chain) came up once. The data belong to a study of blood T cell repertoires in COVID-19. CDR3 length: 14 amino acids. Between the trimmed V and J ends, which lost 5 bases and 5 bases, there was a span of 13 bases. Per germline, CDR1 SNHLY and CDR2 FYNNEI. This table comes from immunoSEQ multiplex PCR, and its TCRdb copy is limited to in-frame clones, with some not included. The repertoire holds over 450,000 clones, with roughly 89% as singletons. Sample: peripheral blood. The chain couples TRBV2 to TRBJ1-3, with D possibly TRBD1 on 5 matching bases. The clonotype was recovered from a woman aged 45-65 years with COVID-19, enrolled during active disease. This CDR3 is CASSLQGGRNTIYF. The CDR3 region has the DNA TGTGCCAGCAGTCTGCAGGGAGGGCGAAACACCATATATTTT.